This T cell receptor beta chain stems from a study of blood T cell repertoires in COVID-19. Germline CDR1 LGHDT, CDR2 YNNKEL (reference sequence). Trimming stripped 0 bases from V and 0 bases from J, with 3 bases between. This CDR3 is built from 15 residues. Assay used: immunoSEQ multiplex PCR; TCRdb lists only in-frame clones, some missing. The sample shows hundreds of thousands of clones, 70% to 90% of them seen only once. This clone has more than one count but fewer than ten. The same CDR3 arises from other DNA sequences in this sample as well. This chain connects TRBV3-1 (or the pseudogene TRBV3-2) to TRBJ2-6; D is uncertain. The sequenced sample consisted of peripheral blood. This TCR derives from a woman aged 50 to 60 with COVID-19, enrolled during active disease. CDR3: CASSQDISGANVLTF. The DNA of the CDR3 is TGTGCCAGCAGCCAAGATATCTCTGGGGCCAACGTCCTGACTTTC.